The sequence of this T cell receptor (beta chain) was determined in a study of PD-1 blockade in classical Hodgkin lymphoma. Profiling relied on immunoSEQ multiplex PCR, and the TCRdb table lists in-frame clones only, not all of them. The sample shows 17,000 or so clones, 80% to 95% of them seen only once. CDR1 and CDR2 from the germline V gene are KGHSH and LQKENI. This CDR3 comprises 15 residues. V lost 3 bases to trimming and J lost 0 bases, with 8 bases between them. Study findings and constraints: What caused the repertoire differences, perhaps disease activity or prior therapy, remains undefined. When set against healthy donors, newly diagnosed patients were reported to show lower baseline TCR diversity.

As regards this clone: Its antigen remains unknown.

The time point: newly diagnosed, previously untreated cHL patient sample. Sequenced: peripheral blood mononuclear cells (PBMCs). The receptor was isolated from a human donor with classical Hodgkin lymphoma. The chain recombines TRBV18 with TRBJ2-2; the D gene is possibly TRBD1 (5 bases). CDR3 coding DNA: TGTGCCAGCTCACCGGGGCTCTCGAACACCGGGGAGCTGTTTTTT. As protein: CASSPGLSNTGELFF.